This TCR beta chain was found in a study of CD8+CD57+ T cells in acquired aplastic anemia. All patients picked for sequencing had shown, by flow cytometry, an expansion of CD8+CD57+ cells. There were no patients without severe acquired aplastic anemia. No therapy had been given to the patients at the time of blood sampling. CDR1 and CDR2 from the germline V gene are KGHDR and SFDVKD. This CDR3 contains 14 residues. V was pared by 1 base and J by 10 bases, with 13 bases between. As for this clonotype: What it binds is not known.

According to the study, genomic DNA was the template for TCR beta VDJ and CDR3 profiling. TCRdb processed the reads anew with MiXCR; each CDR3 protein has one entry. The data hold 200,000 to 250,000 distinct CDR3 sequences, with 40% to 50% observed a single time. General study points: Found in both controls and patients were approximately 29 CD8+ CDR3 sequences.

J is TRBJ2-1 and V is TRBV24-1; no clear D. Sequencing was performed on sorted CD4+, CD8+, or CD8+CD57+ T cells (not recorded which) from PBMCs. The sequence was obtained from a human donor with aplastic anemia. DNA of the CDR3: TGTGCCACCAGTGATTTAAGAAATGGGCGGGAGCAGTTCTTC. The encoded protein is CATSDLRNGREQFF.